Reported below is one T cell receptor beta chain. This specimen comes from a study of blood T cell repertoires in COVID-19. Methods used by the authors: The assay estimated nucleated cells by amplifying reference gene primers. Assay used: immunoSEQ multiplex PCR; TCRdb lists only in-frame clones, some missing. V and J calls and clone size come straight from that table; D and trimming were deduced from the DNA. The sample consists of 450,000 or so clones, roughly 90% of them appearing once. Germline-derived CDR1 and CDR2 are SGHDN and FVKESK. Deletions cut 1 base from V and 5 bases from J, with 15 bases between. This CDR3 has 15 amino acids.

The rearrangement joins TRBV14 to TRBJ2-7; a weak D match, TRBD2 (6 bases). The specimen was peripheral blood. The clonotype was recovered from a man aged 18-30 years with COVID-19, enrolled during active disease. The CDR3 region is CASSQARFPGDEQYF. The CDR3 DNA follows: TGTGCCAGCAGCCAAGCCAGGTTTCCGGGAGACGAGCAGTACTTC. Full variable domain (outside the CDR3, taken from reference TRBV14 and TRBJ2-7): EAGVTQFPSHSVIEKGQTVTLRCDPISGHDNLYWYRRVMGKEIKFLLHFVKESKQDESGMPNNRFLAERTGGTYSTLKVQPAELEDSGVYFCASSQARFPGDEQYFGPGTRLTVT.